This T cell receptor (beta chain) was recorded in a study of blood T cell repertoires in COVID-19. Study overall: Acute-phase and convalescent COVID-19 samples originated in the United States, Italy and Spain. The cDNA or gDNA used as material had been derived from T cells, B-cell-depleted T cells, or PBMCs.

Authors' data handling: Estimated nucleated cell counts came from reference gene primer amplification. Clones were read by immunoSEQ multiplex PCR, and TCRdb kept only the in-frame ones, dropping some. That table supplies the V and J calls and clone size; D and trimming were determined from the DNA. The sample carries 200,000 to 300,000 clones, about 90% recorded once. The V and J ends lost 5 bases and 5 bases respectively, with 13 bases between them. There are 14 residues in the CDR3. Germline loops: CDR1 MDHEN, CDR2 SYDVKM. This sequence originates from a man in his fifties or sixties with acute or convalescent COVID-19. The sample taken for sequencing was peripheral blood. V usage is TRBV28 and J usage is TRBJ2-1, with D possibly being TRBD2 (6 bases). This CDR3 is CASSPRRVDNEQFF. For the CDR3, the DNA is TGTGCCAGCAGTCCCCGGAGGGTGGACAATGAGCAGTTCTTC.